These 25 T cell receptor beta chains share one sample of origin, sequenced in a study of blood T cell repertoires in COVID-19 (dated by TCRdb to 2020 to 2021). Receptors were amplified or captured by the immunoSEQ multiplex PCR assay. TCRdb retrieved this table from immuneACCESS and kept in-frame rearrangements only. Not all clones are present; in checked studies, unresolved V genes account for under half, and no reason is known for the remainder. This sample holds about 410,000 clones; roughly 91% were observed only once. The ten top clones hold about 0.6% of the sample. The sample consisted of PBMCs or T cells enriched from blood (not recorded which). Receptors originate from a man between 18 and 35 years old who had recovered from COVID-19.

The chain couples TRBV10-3 to TRBJ2-5; D possibly corresponds to TRBD2 (5 bases). From germline, CDR1 is ENHRY and CDR2 SYGVKD. Trimming stripped 6 bases from V and 5 bases from J, with 7 bases between. The CDR3 spans 11 residues. The CDR3 coding sequence is TGTGCCATCAGCTCGGGGGAGACCCAGTACTTC. Translation: CAISSGETQYF.

This chain links TRBV11-2 with TRBJ1-1; no definite D call. Deletions cut 5 bases from V and 2 bases from J, with 21 bases between. The CDR3 has 17 residues. Germline-derived CDR1 and CDR2 are SGHAT and FQNNGV. The CDR3 protein is CASSAPPPTVLNTEAFF. The CDR3 DNA reads as TGTGCCAGCAGCGCTCCCCCACCGACTGTACTTAACACTGAAGCTTTCTTT.

There are many counts of this clone. The chain couples TRBV27 to TRBJ1-2; possible D gene TRBD1, 6 bases. The germline gives CDR1 MNHEY, CDR2 SMNVEV (reference sequence). The ends were cut back, 6 bases at V and 4 bases at J, with 15 bases in the middle. The CDR3 is made up of 14 amino acids. The CDR3 sequence is CASRPAGAGYGYTF. CDR3 DNA sequence: TGTGCCAGCAGACCAGCAGGGGCCGGCTATGGCTACACCTTC.

V usage is TRBV2 and J usage is TRBJ1-4; possibly TRBD1 for D (5 bases). The CDR3 length is 14 residues. Germline CDR1 reads SNHLY; CDR2 reads FYNNEI. Trimming pared 10 bases from V and 7 bases from J, leaving 19 bases between. The CDR3 coding sequence is TGTGCCACCAGCTTCTCCGGGGGAGGTGAAAAACTGTTTTTT. This gives the protein CATSFSGGGEKLFF.

The chain is built from TRBV29-1 and TRBJ1-1; no reliable D call. V lost 5 bases, J lost 0 bases, and 10 bases lay in between. The V gene's germline CDR1 is SQVTM and CDR2 ANQGSEA. This CDR3 region has 13 residues. This CDR3 reads CSVHDKLNTEAFF. For the CDR3, the DNA is TGCAGCGTTCATGACAAGTTGAACACTGAAGCTTTCTTT.

The genes are TRBV19 and TRBJ2-7; D gene ambiguous. Germline CDR1 reads LNHDA; CDR2 reads SQIVND (reference sequence). V was shortened by 3 bases and J by 4 bases, with 16 bases between the two germline ends. This CDR3 spans 15 amino acids. CDR3 in DNA: TGTGCCAGTAGTATTCAGCTCCTCCCGGGTTACGAGCAGTACTTC. Encoded protein: CASSIQLLPGYEQYF.

V is TRBV24-1 and J is TRBJ2-1; D uncertain. CDR1 is KGHDR and CDR2 is SFDVKD in the germline V gene. The CDR3 consists of 13 residues. V gave up 2 bases and J gave up 8 bases, with 9 bases separating them. The CDR3 sequence: CATSDSLADEQFF. DNA of the CDR3: TGTGCCACCAGTGATTCCCTGGCGGATGAGCAGTTCTTC.

This chain uses TRBV7-2 with TRBJ1-1; weak D call: TRBD1 (6 bases). Between the trimmed V and J ends, which lost 5 bases and 1 base, there was a span of 11 bases. This CDR3 region has 14 residues. The germline gives CDR1 SGHTA, CDR2 FQGNSA. The CDR3 DNA sequence: TGTGCCAGCAGCCCTTGGACAGAGAACACTGAAGCTTTCTTT. It codes for CASSPWTENTEAFF.

In nucleotides, the CDR3 is TGTGCCAGCAGTGAATCTGGACAGGGGGCTAGAAACACCATATATTTT. Residues: CASSESGQGARNTIYF. The chain has TRBV2 and TRBJ1-3; TRBD1 agrees at 11 bases. The V gene end was trimmed by 2 bases and the J gene end by 5 bases; junction bases not matched to a gene: 5. CDR1 is SNHLY, CDR2 FYNNEI, per germline. The CDR3 has 16 residues. The full variable domain, with the rest looked up from reference TRBV2 and TRBJ1-3, is EPEVTQTPSHQVTQMGQEVILRCVPISNHLYFYWYRQILGQKVEFLVSFYNNEISEKSEIFDDQFSVERPDGSNFTLKIRSTKLEDSAMYFCASSESGQGARNTIYFGEGSWLTVV.

The CDR3 DNA is TGTGCCAGCAGCCACGCGGCAGATACGCAGTATTTT. It specifies CASSHAADTQYF. The rearrangement uses TRBV11-2 and TRBJ2-3; D remains ambiguous. CDR3 length: 12 amino acids. Between the trimmed V and J ends, which lost 5 bases and 4 bases, there was a span of 7 bases. The germline V gene has CDR1 SGHAT and CDR2 FQNNGV.

The V and J genes are TRBV29-1 and TRBJ1-2, with unresolved D. Germline CDR1 SQVTM, CDR2 ANQGSEA. Trimming cost V 0 bases and J 7 bases, with 9 bases left between them. The CDR3 spans 12 residues. CDR3 nucleotides: TGCAGCGTTGAAGATCGAGCTAGTGGCTACACCTTC. Translating it yields CSVEDRASGYTF.

This chain joins TRBV12-3 or TRBV12-4 and TRBJ1-1, with D possibly matching TRBD1 (5 bases). Trimming stripped 6 bases from V and 7 bases from J, with 15 bases between. CDR3 length: 13 amino acids. CDR3 coding DNA: TGTGCCAGCAGAATGGGGCCGGCGGTTGAAGCTTTCTTT. Protein: CASRMGPAVEAFF.

This clone is a singleton in its sample. The rearrangement links TRBV28 to TRBJ1-5, with TRBD1 matching over 9 bases. The CDR3 extends over 16 amino acids. V shed 6 bases, J shed 3 bases, and the junction held 9 bases outside the gene matches. Germline CDR1 is MDHEN and CDR2 is SYDVKM. Written as DNA, the CDR3 is TGTGCCAGCAGCCCCACCCGGGACAGGGTCAATCAGCCCCAGCATTTT. It yields the protein CASSPTRDRVNQPQHF.

The rearrangement joins TRBV30 to TRBJ1-5; 9 nucleotides agree with TRBD1. CDR1 GTSNPN and CDR2 SVGIG come from the germline V gene (reference sequence). The CDR3 is 14 residues long. Losses at the gene ends were 4 bases for V and 3 bases for J; bases not matched to a gene: 4. The CDR3 sequence is CAWNRDRANQPQHF. CDR3 in DNA: TGTGCCTGGAACCGGGACAGGGCCAATCAGCCCCAGCATTTT.

This clone was detected a few times. V gene TRBV6-5 combines with J gene TRBJ2-1, with 8 nucleotides matching TRBD2. From germline, CDR1 is MNHEY and CDR2 SVGAGI. After removal of 0 bases from V and 5 bases from J, the junction contained 3 bases not matched to a gene. The CDR3 consists of 15 residues. Here the CDR3 reads CASSYSTSGNNEQFF. The CDR3 DNA sequence: TGTGCCAGCAGTTACTCTACTAGCGGAAACAATGAGCAGTTCTTC.

This clone was observed a single time. This sequence joins TRBV29-1 and TRBJ1-1; D gene unclear. Between the trimmed V and J ends, which lost 3 bases and 7 bases, there was a span of 15 bases. The CDR3 consists of 13 residues. Per germline, CDR1 SQVTM and CDR2 ANQGSEA. The CDR3 region is CSVDIVWAGEAFF. DNA for the CDR3: TGCAGCGTTGATATTGTTTGGGCAGGTGAAGCTTTCTTT.

The chain is built from TRBV18 and TRBJ2-5; D perhaps matches TRBD2 (5 bases). This CDR3 region has 14 residues. The V gene lost 3 bases and the J gene lost 1 base, with 9 bases spanning the gap. The germline gives CDR1 KGHSH, CDR2 LQKENI. CDR3 residues: CASSPSGFQETQYF. The DNA of the CDR3 is TGTGCCAGCTCACCGTCGGGGTTCCAAGAGACCCAGTACTTC.

The V and J genes are TRBV5-4 and TRBJ1-2, with 7 bases aligning to TRBD1. Germline values: CDR1 SGHNT, CDR2 YYREEE (reference sequence). The CDR3 contains 13 residues. Germline trimming cut 0 bases from V and 4 bases from J; bases unmatched to any gene: 0. CDR3 DNA sequence: TGTGCCAGCAGCTTGGAGGGGGCCTATGGCTACACCTTC. This encodes CASSLEGAYGYTF.

The chain is built from TRBV27 and TRBJ2-1, with 7 nucleotides matching TRBD2. This CDR3 spans 16 amino acids. CDR1 MNHEY and CDR2 SMNVEV come from the germline V gene (reference sequence). V lost 7 bases to trimming and J lost 5 bases; unmatched junction nucleotides: 14. CDR3 loop: CASMGLASGNHNEQFF. The DNA of the CDR3 is TGTGCCAGCATGGGTCTGGCTAGCGGAAACCACAATGAGCAGTTCTTC.

The gene calls are TRBV11-2 and TRBJ2-1, with no clear D. V lost 0 bases to trimming and J lost 6 bases, with 6 bases between them. CDR1 is SGHAT and CDR2 is FQNNGV in the germline V gene. The CDR3 loop spans 13 amino acids. CDR3 coding DNA: TGTGCCAGCAGCTTAGATAAACTCAATGAGCAGTTCTTC. Protein sequence: CASSLDKLNEQFF. Using reference TRBV11-2 and TRBJ2-1 for the parts outside the CDR3, the full variable domain is EAGVAQSPRYKIIEKRQSVAFWCNPISGHATLYWYQQILGQGPKLLIQFQNNGVVDDSQLPKDRFSAERLKGVDSTLKIQPAKLEDSAVYLCASSLDKLNEQFFGPGTRLTVL.

The table lists this clone with a count of one. The V call is TRBV4-1, the J call TRBJ2-1, with a weak D call TRBD2 (5 bases). Germline V gene lookup returns CDR1 MGHRA and CDR2 YSYEKL. V was cut by 3 bases and J by 10 bases, with 19 bases left in between. CDR3 length equals 15 residues. CDR3 nucleotide sequence: TGCGCCAGCAGCCACTACGCCCTAAGCGGAACCGAGCAGTTCTTC. Translation gives CASSHYALSGTEQFF.

The V call is TRBV7-9, the J call TRBJ2-3, with D possibly TRBD2 on 7 matching bases. The ends were cut back, 5 bases at V and 2 bases at J, with 14 bases in the middle. Germline lookup yields CDR1 SEHNR and CDR2 FQNEAQ (reference sequence). This CDR3 is built from 15 residues. CDR3 amino acids: CASSPWGGLTDTQYF. CDR3 sequence (DNA): TGTGCCAGCAGCCCCTGGGGGGGGCTCACAGATACGCAGTATTTT.

The chain recombines TRBV6-5 with TRBJ2-2; tentatively, D is TRBD2 (6 bases). This CDR3 has 14 residues. Trimming took 7 bases from V and 4 from J, leaving 13 bases between them. The V gene's germline CDR1 is MNHEY and CDR2 SVGAGI. The DNA for the CDR3 is TGTGCCAGCACGGGACTCCGCGGCACCGGGGAGCTGTTTTTT. Protein product: CASTGLRGTGELFF.

This chain connects TRBV27 to TRBJ2-1, with a tentative D call TRBD2 (5 bases). Trimming cost V 3 bases and J 2 bases, with 11 bases left between them. The CDR3 loop spans 15 amino acids. Germline assignment: CDR1 MNHEY and CDR2 SMNVEV (reference sequence). As DNA, the CDR3 is TGTGCCAGCAGTTTTACGGCTAGCCCCTACAATGAGCAGTTCTTC. This translates into CASSFTASPYNEQFF.

The V call is TRBV14, the J call TRBJ1-5; D is possibly TRBD1 (5 bases). The CDR3 extends over 16 amino acids. V shed 1 base and J shed 0 bases, with 10 bases lying between them. Germline CDR1 is SGHDN and CDR2 is FVKESK. The CDR3 here is CASSQVRGHSNQPQHF. CDR3 bases: TGTGCCAGCAGCCAAGTTAGGGGCCATAGCAATCAGCCCCAGCATTTT.